The next 10 T cell receptor beta chains were all read from a single sample in a study of cytomegalovirus exposure and HLA in healthy donors. The PCR used 60 Vbeta and 13 Jbeta primers. Generated by immunoSEQ multiplex PCR, the TCRdb table keeps only in-frame clones and is missing some. This sample yields over 200,000 clones, of which 70% are seen a single time; approximately 2.5% belongs to the top ten. The sample was PBMCs. The receptor set was obtained from a man aged 35 to 55 in good health and CMV-seropositive.

V and J are TRBV6-1 and TRBJ2-3, with a weak D call TRBD2 (5 bases). Germline V gene sequence: CDR1 MNHNS, CDR2 SASEGT. This CDR3 comprises 12 residues. Trimming removed 8 bases at V and 11 bases at J, with 17 bases between. The CDR3 sequence is CASPGLSREQYF. CDR3 nucleotide sequence: TGTGCCAGCCCCGGACTTTCCCGTGAGCAGTATTTT.

The V and J genes are TRBV16 and TRBJ1-6; maybe TRBD1 (5 bases). V was cut by 2 bases and J by 7 bases, with 15 bases left in between. The CDR3 has 16 amino acids. Germline CDR1 is KGHSY and CDR2 is FQNENV. CDR3: CASSQRTLDANSPLHF. Here the CDR3 DNA reads TGTGCCAGCAGCCAAAGGACACTCGATGCCAATTCACCCCTCCACTTT.

The gene calls are TRBV6-7 and TRBJ2-5; maybe TRBD2 (6 bases). TRBV6-7 is an ORF for which the function is uncertain. This CDR3 is built from 11 residues. The V gene lost 7 bases and the J gene lost 11 bases, with 14 bases spanning the gap. DNA for the CDR3: TGTGCCAGCAACCCGAGGAGGGAGCAGTACTTC. Translating gives CASNPRREQYF.

The sample holds one count of this clone. The chain uses TRBV28 and TRBJ1-5; 7 bases are shared with TRBD1. This CDR3 has 16 amino acids. Germline CDR1 and CDR2: MDHEN and SYDVKM. V dropped 8 bases and J dropped 5; count of bases not matched to a gene: 15. CDR3 loop: CASCLGAGGQYQPQHF. DNA of the CDR3: TGTGCCAGCTGCCTGGGGGCAGGGGGACAATATCAGCCCCAGCATTTT.

This chain links TRBV2 with TRBJ1-6; TRBD1 might be the D (6 bases). Germline CDR1 reads SNHLY; CDR2 reads FYNNEI. V lost 2 bases and J lost 13, with 18 bases in between. The length of the CDR3 is 15 residues. CDR3 bases: TGTGCCAGCAGTGAAAGCAGGGGCCAAGCGGCCCCCCTCCACTTT. Protein sequence: CASSESRGQAAPLHF.

This clone was detected only a few times. The chain links TRBV19 to TRBJ2-3, with TRBD1 matching over 8 bases. The CDR3 loop spans 16 amino acids. Germline values: CDR1 LNHDA, CDR2 SQIVND (reference sequence). After removal of 5 bases from V and 2 bases from J, the junction contained 9 bases not matched to a gene. The CDR3 spells CASSSPGQEYTDTQYF. In DNA, the CDR3 is TGTGCCAGTAGTTCCCCGGGACAGGAGTACACAGATACGCAGTATTTT.

V usage is TRBV5-5 and J usage is TRBJ2-5; D is ambiguous. Germline V CDR1 and CDR2: SGHKS, YYEKEE (reference sequence). V was trimmed by 4 bases and J by 4 bases, leaving 14 bases between them. CDR3 length: 14 amino acids. The chain's CDR3 is CASSPVRLGETQYF. The CDR3 DNA sequence: TGTGCCAGCAGCCCGGTGCGGTTGGGAGAGACCCAGTACTTC.

The chain carries TRBV7-9 and TRBJ2-7; TRBD1 might be the D (6 bases). Germline CDR1 and CDR2: SEHNR and FQNEAQ (reference sequence). Trimming took off 6 bases at V and 3 bases at J, with 9 bases between the two ends. This CDR3 spans 12 amino acids. Written as DNA, the CDR3 is TGTGCCAGCAGATCAGGGGACTACGAGCAGTACTTC. Protein product: CASRSGDYEQYF.

In DNA, the CDR3 is TGTGCCAGCAGCGTAGCCAAGGGGGGGTACGGCTACACCTTC. Translated: CASSVAKGGYGYTF. The genes are TRBV9 and TRBJ1-2; weak D call: TRBD1 (6 bases). V was shortened by 0 bases and J by 8 bases, with 14 bases between the two germline ends. The length of the CDR3 is 14 residues. CDR1 SGDLS and CDR2 YYNGEE come from the germline V gene.

This clone was detected a few times. The chain carries TRBV5-4 and TRBJ2-2, with D unresolved. Looked up from germline, CDR1 is SGHNT and CDR2 is YYREEE (reference sequence). The V end was cut by 0 bases, the J end by 4 bases, with 10 bases between. This CDR3 is built from 15 residues. As DNA, the CDR3 is TGTGCCAGCAGCTTGGACAGTTCTCTCACCGGGGAGCTGTTTTTT. Its translation: CASSLDSSLTGELFF.